In its sample, the clone carrying this T cell receptor beta chain was seen many times. No antigen is known for it. Documented time point: patch test 1, 2 weeks after DPC sensitization. Described treatment: therapeutic diphenylcyclopropenone sensitization with weekly scalp DPC. This sample was taken from a study of human T cells and chemical hapten exposure. Overall study results and limits: Because all patients had alopecia, their immune responses might differ from healthy ones. With regard to DPC sensitization, TCRs above 1 in 1000 frequency did not change.

This CDR3 is built from 16 residues. Germline CDR1 reads SGHRS; CDR2 reads YFSETQ. V shed 0 bases and J 5 bases; nucleotides not matched to a gene: 9. Methods used by the authors: The number of TCRs in each sample had a median of approximately 96,000 and spanned roughly 23,224 to 750,000. Via MiXCR, TCRdb re-called the RACE reads, giving one row per CDR3 protein. These V and J calls derive from TCRdb rather than the authors' analysis. The sample yields about 360,000 distinct CDR3 sequences, around 6.9% seen once. Sequences were derived from whole blood, sampled in connection with sensitization to the hapten diphenylcyclopropenone (DPC). The source is a woman aged 18 to 35 with alopecia areata. Some clones in this sample may be carry-over from other donors' samples. V and J are TRBV5-1 and TRBJ2-3, with 7 bases lining up with TRBD2. CDR3 loop: CASSLVAGEGKDTQYF. Here the CDR3 DNA reads TGCGCCAGCAGCTTGGTTGCGGGGGAAGGTAAAGATACGCAGTATTTT.